Each of the 7 T cell receptor beta chains below was sequenced from the same sample in a study of blood T cell repertoires in COVID-19. Clones were sequenced by immunoSEQ multiplex PCR, and TCRdb holds only the in-frame ones, with some missing. The table lists about 190,000 clones, 70% to 85% of them singletons. Sequencing was done on a sample of peripheral blood. Every receptor here comes from a man aged 50 to 60 who had recovered from COVID-19.

This clone has only one observation. V gene TRBV5-8 combines with J gene TRBJ2-1, with D possibly being TRBD1 (6 bases). Per the germline V gene, CDR1 is SGHTS and CDR2 is YDEGEE. The CDR3 is made up of 18 amino acids. V shed 1 base and J shed 2 bases, with 19 bases lying between them. This CDR3 is CASSLSQAGATPYNEQFF. CDR3 sequence (DNA): TGTGCCAGCAGCTTGAGTCAGGCAGGGGCTACACCCTACAATGAGCAGTTCTTC.

This chain uses TRBV6-5 with TRBJ2-2, with a tentative D call TRBD2 (7 bases). This CDR3 contains 14 residues. Trimming removed 7 bases at V and 4 bases at J, with 13 bases between. From germline, CDR1 is MNHEY and CDR2 SVGAGI. The CDR3 spells CASKSAGATGELFF. CDR3 in DNA: TGTGCCAGCAAGTCCGCGGGGGCCACCGGGGAGCTGTTTTTT.

This clone has just one count. This sequence joins TRBV6-5 and TRBJ2-5; tentative D call: TRBD1 (5 bases). Looked up from germline, CDR1 is MNHEY and CDR2 is SVGAGI. The CDR3 is made up of 13 amino acids. The V end lost 5 bases, the J end lost 5 bases, and 12 bases lay between the germline ends. CDR3 in amino acids: CASSRAGWETQYF. The CDR3 region has the DNA TGTGCCAGCAGTCGCGCAGGGTGGGAGACCCAGTACTTC.

The rearrangement links TRBV3-1 (or the pseudogene TRBV3-2) to TRBJ2-7, with TRBD2 matching over 8 bases. CDR3 length equals 15 residues. Germline values: CDR1 LGHDT, CDR2 YNNKEL (reference sequence). With V trimmed by 4 bases and J by 3 bases, 8 bases remained unmatched. The CDR3 DNA is TGTGCCAGCAGCCGAGCGACTAGCGCGTACTACGAGCAGTACTTC. Encoded protein: CASSRATSAYYEQYF.

V gene TRBV7-9 combines with J gene TRBJ2-3, with 8 bases lining up with TRBD1. Germline V CDR1 and CDR2: SEHNR, FQNEAQ (reference sequence). This CDR3 comprises 15 residues. The V segment lost 4 bases and the J segment 2 bases; nucleotides outside the gene matches: 5. The CDR3: CASSSQGGPTDTQYF. As DNA, the CDR3 is TGTGCCAGCAGCTCACAGGGGGGTCCCACAGATACGCAGTATTTT.

CDR3 region: CASSLSGQNYEQYF. DNA of the CDR3: TGTGCCAGCAGCTTATCGGGACAGAACTACGAGCAGTACTTC. The V call is TRBV11-3, the J call TRBJ2-7, with 7 bases that match TRBD1. The CDR3 has 14 amino acids. V lost 2 bases and J lost 3; bases outside the gene matches: 4. CDR1 is SGHNT and CDR2 is YENEEA in the germline V gene.

The genes are TRBV5-1 and TRBJ1-5, with a tentative D call TRBD1 (6 bases). CDR1 is SGHRS and CDR2 is YFSETQ in the germline V gene. The CDR3 covers 17 residues. V lost 4 bases, J lost 6 bases, and 23 bases lay in between. DNA for the CDR3: TGCGCCAGCAGCCTAACCCCAGGGGCAGGGAATTCTCAGCCCCAGCATTTT. This encodes CASSLTPGAGNSQPQHF.